The 7 T cell receptor beta chains below come from one sample, sequenced in a study of shared clonotypes between healthy human individuals (dated by TCRdb to between 2020 and 2021). Libraries came from the immunoSEQ multiplex PCR assay. As stored in TCRdb, this immuneACCESS dataset retains in-frame rearrangements with V and J assigned. A fraction of the clones does not appear; measured against another copy, unresolved V genes explain less than half of the discrepancy, and the remainder lacks a known reason. In all, the sample holds around 2.1 million clones, and around 95% of those were seen once. Roughly 0.13% of the sample is held by the ten biggest clonotypes. The material sequenced was naive CD4+ T cells sorted from blood. In the paper's terms, the cell subset or site label means: CD45RA+ positively selected. These receptors were obtained from a man in his late teens or twenties in good health.

This rearrangement joins TRBV7-9 to TRBJ2-1, with TRBD1 matching over 10 bases. This CDR3 region has 14 residues. CDR1 is SEHNR and CDR2 is FQNEAQ in the germline V gene (reference sequence). V gave up 3 bases and J gave up 10 bases; unmatched junction bases: 6. CDR3 nucleotide sequence: TGTGCCAGCAGCTTTATTAGACAGGGGGCCGAGCAGTTCTTC. This translates into CASSFIRQGAEQFF.

This clone was observed a few times. The chain joins TRBV25-1 to TRBJ1-2; TRBD1 matches 10 bases. CDR3 size: 13 residues. Per germline, CDR1 MGHDK and CDR2 SYGVNS. Germline trimming cut 8 bases from V and 6 bases from J; bases unmatched to any gene: 6. CDR3 nucleotides: TGTGCCAGCCTTCCGGGACAGGGGAATGGCTACACCTTC. Its protein product is CASLPGQGNGYTF.

V usage is TRBV20-1 and J usage is TRBJ2-7; unclear D gene. V lost 2 bases and J 3 bases, leaving 5 bases between the germline ends. Per germline, CDR1 DFQATT and CDR2 SNEGSKA (reference sequence). CDR3 length equals 11 residues. The CDR3 sequence: CSARNLYEQYF. The CDR3 DNA reads as TGCAGTGCTAGAAATCTCTACGAGCAGTACTTC.

V usage is TRBV7-9 and J usage is TRBJ2-7, with a possible D match to TRBD1 (5 bases). The CDR3 loop spans 12 amino acids. Trimming took 3 bases from V and 6 from J, leaving 9 bases between them. Germline CDR1 reads SEHNR; CDR2 reads FQNEAQ (reference sequence). The CDR3 sequence is CASSFLDSEQYF. CDR3 bases: TGTGCCAGCAGCTTCCTCGACAGCGAGCAGTACTTC.

The V and J genes are TRBV29-1 and TRBJ1-6; TRBD1 aligns across 9 bases. CDR1 and CDR2 (germline): SQVTM, ANQGSEA. There are 15 residues in the CDR3. The V segment lost 1 base and the J segment 9 bases; nucleotides outside the gene matches: 7. CDR3 protein: CSVEGGWTGVSPLHF. The CDR3 DNA is TGCAGCGTTGAAGGGGGGTGGACAGGGGTTTCACCCCTCCACTTT.

The V call is TRBV7-2, the J call TRBJ2-7, with D perhaps matching TRBD1 or TRBD2 (5 bases each). The CDR3 has 15 amino acids. Trimming removed 2 bases from V and 2 bases from J, with 13 bases in between. Germline V gives CDR1 SGHTA, CDR2 FQGNSA. CDR3 DNA sequence: TGTGCCAGCAGCTTAACTAGAGGGGAAGCCTACGAGCAGTACTTC. This sequence encodes CASSLTRGEAYEQYF.

Regarding this clone: Germline is not matched at one junction end, which may reflect a read error. The genes are TRBV7-9 and TRBJ2-5; D unclear. This CDR3 contains 9 residues. Germline V CDR1 and CDR2: SEHNR, FQNEAQ (reference sequence). The CDR3 loop is CASSLAGDF. The CDR3 bases are TGTGCCAGCAGCTTAGCGGGTGACTTC.